The rows below give T cell receptor beta chains drawn from one sample of a study of shared clonotypes between healthy human individuals. Produced via immunoSEQ multiplex PCR; TCRdb's table is partial and in-frame only. The table includes about 2.4 million clones, 85% to 95% detected once. Specimen: naive CD4+ T cells sorted from blood. These TCRs come from a man between 18 and 29 years old in good health. CDR3s leave out the opening cysteine and the closing phenylalanine or tryptophan.

v_call	j_call	cdr3_aa
TRBV30	TRBJ2-7	AWNEARAFEQY
TRBV25-1	TRBJ2-1	ASSDSASGNEQF
TRBV5-4	TRBJ2-7	ASSFDYEQY
TRBV6-5	TRBJ1-1	ASSSPTGVEAF
TRBV6-6	TRBJ2-7	ASRTSGTYEQY
TRBV2	TRBJ2-4	ASRQQLAKNIQY
TRBV6-4	TRBJ1-2	ASSAGGQGPYGYT
TRBV2	TRBJ2-7	ASSEGEGLGN
TRBV2	TRBJ1-2	ASSTTENYGYT
TRBV7-2	TRBJ2-2	ASSLLRDTGELF
TRBV5-4	TRBJ2-3	ASSLMILGDTQY
TRBV28	TRBJ1-3	ASTPGRGTGNTIY
TRBV4-1	TRBJ1-4	ASSWGHPTNEKLF
TRBV7-9	TRBJ2-1	ASSLGVGAEGHNEQF
TRBV10-3	TRBJ1-4	ASGSATNEKLF
TRBV5-4	TRBJ2-7	ASSLSSSGTLLSSYEQY